The rows below give T cell receptor beta chains drawn from one sample of a study of human T cells and chemical hapten exposure. TCRdb called the RACE reads again in MiXCR, with one record for every CDR3 protein. This sample has roughly 100,000 distinct CDR3 sequences; approximately 9.7% occur once, and the top ten carry 2.5% to 3.5%. The sample comprised whole blood. These receptors were obtained from a female donor in good health. Some clones in this sample may be carry-over from other donors' samples. The CDR3 runs from the conserved cysteine through the conserved F or W. A D gene is named only where the DNA matches it firmly. Clone size is given for some rows only: seen once, a few or many times, or a class if the clone is expanded.

TGTGCCAGCAGCACCGGGACTAGCGGGGGTAACAATGAGCAGTTCTTC	CASSTGTSGGNNEQFF	many	TRBD2	TRBV11-2	TRBJ2-1
TGTGCCAGCAGTTCGTGGGGAACAGGCGGGTACGAGCAGTACTTC	CASSSWGTGGYEQYF	many	-	TRBV27	TRBJ2-7
TGCAGTGCTAGAGAAGCGGGAAGAAATACGCAGTATTTT	CSAREAGRNTQYF	few	TRBD2	TRBV20-1	TRBJ2-3
TGCAGTGCTAGAGGACAGTCAAACACCATATATTTT	CSARGQSNTIYF	few	-	TRBV20-1	TRBJ1-3
TGTGCCAGCAGCTGGACTAGCACAGATACGCAGTATTTT	CASSWTSTDTQYF	-	-	TRBV11-2	TRBJ2-3
TGCAGCGTTGTAGGACATAGGAACACTGAAGCTTTCTTT	CSVVGHRNTEAFF	many	-	TRBV29-1	TRBJ1-1
TGTGCCAGCAGCTTACGAACCCTCGAGCAGTACTTC	CASSLRTLEQYF	-	-	TRBV11-2	TRBJ2-7
TGTGCCAGCAGCGTGGGCCAGCCAAATGAAAAACTGTTTTTT	CASSVGQPNEKLFF	-	-	TRBV9	TRBJ1-4
TGCAGTGCTAGAGAGGGGACAGCAAATGAGCAGTTCTTC	CSAREGTANEQFF	-	TRBD1	TRBV20-1	TRBJ2-1
TGTGCCAGCAGCGATGGAGGGAGTTCGGTGGCTTTCTTT	CASSDGGSSVAFF	-	-	TRBV5-5	TRBJ1-1
TGTGCCAGCAGCTTAGGGGGGGGGAGTACGCAGTATTTT	CASSLGGGSTQYF	-	TRBD2	TRBV7-8	TRBJ2-3
TGTGCCAGTAGTATCCACAGGCAAGAGACCCAGTACTTC	CASSIHRQETQYF	-	-	TRBV19	TRBJ2-5
TGTGCCTGGAGTACCCGGGACATGTACGGCTACACCTTC	CAWSTRDMYGYTF	few	-	TRBV30	TRBJ1-2
TGTGCCAGCAGTGAAGGCAGCCTTTTCTATGGCTACACCTTC	CASSEGSLFYGYTF	few	-	TRBV2	TRBJ1-2
TGCAGTGCTAGCGTTGTTCGGGGCGGCTATAATTCACCCCTCCACTTT	CSASVVRGGYNSPLHF	many	-	TRBV20-1	TRBJ1-6
TGCAGTGCTAGCTCGCGTTGGGGGCAGTACTTC	CSASSRWGQYF	-	-	TRBV20-1	TRBJ2-7
TGCAGCGTTGAAGATCGAGGCCTAGACGAGCAGTTCTTC	CSVEDRGLDEQFF	-	-	TRBV29-1	TRBJ2-1
TGTGCCAGCAGTTACGTCCGCTCTGGGGCCAACGTCCTGACTTTC	CASSYVRSGANVLTF	few	-	TRBV6-5	TRBJ2-6
TGTGCCACCAGTGACTGGGATAGCAATCAGCCCCAGCATTTT	CATSDWDSNQPQHF	few	-	TRBV24-1	TRBJ1-5
TGCGCCAGCAGCCAAACACCTATAGGTGATACGCAGTATTTT	CASSQTPIGDTQYF	few	-	TRBV4-1	TRBJ2-3
TGCAGTGCAGAACGGGACTCCTCACTGTGGGGGACAGATACGCAGTATTTT	CSAERDSSLWGTDTQYF	-	-	TRBV20-1	TRBJ2-3
TGCAGTGCTAGGCCCGGGGGATCCTACGAGCAGTACTTC	CSARPGGSYEQYF	-	-	TRBV20-1	TRBJ2-7